This TCR beta chain was captured in a study of post-analysis software for immune sequencing data. Researchers reported that TCR beta cDNA libraries carried unique molecular identifiers. TCRdb re-analysed the PCR reads in MiXCR, keeping a single row per CDR3 protein. The table lists 700,000 to 900,000 distinct CDR3 sequences, 46% of them singletons. This clonotype was seen only a few times. Its antigen is as yet unknown. General study findings and limits: In patients, about 5 TRBV segments were more frequent than in controls, with TRBV5-6, TRBV5-1 and TRBV20-1 among them.

The CDR3 is made up of 14 amino acids. The V end lost 6 bases, the J end lost 12 bases, and 21 bases lay between the germline ends. Germline assignment: CDR1 DFQATT and CDR2 SNEGSKA (reference sequence). The sequence was obtained from a girl under 18 with multiple sclerosis. Input material: blood. The gene calls are TRBV20-1 and TRBJ1-6, with D possibly matching TRBD1 (6 bases). Written as DNA, the CDR3 is TGCAGTGCGGAACGACAGGTGGAATTTATACCCCTCCACTTT. Its translation: CSAERQVEFIPLHF.